A selection of T cell receptor beta chains follows, all from one sample in a study of CD4 T cells in relation to SARS-CoV-2 and coronaviruses. These receptors are not linked to any known antigen. The protocol was immunoSEQ multiplex PCR, while the TCRdb copy is restricted to in-frame clones and leaves out a portion. The sample has 20,000 to 30,000 clones, roughly 71% seen once. The specimen sequenced was CD4+ T cells from PBMCs, cultured in vitro. Receptors were obtained from a human donor in good health. Each CDR3 is given with its conserved first and last residue. A D gene is named only where the DNA matches it firmly. Clone size appears in some rows only: once, few, many, or a class for an expanded clone.

cdr3_aa	cdr3_nt	v_call	j_call	d_call	clone_size	cdr3_length
CASSESRGGLVTQHF	TGTGCCAGCAGTGAATCGCGAGGGGGACTGGTAACCCAGCATTTT	TRBV25-1	TRBJ1-5	-	-	15
CASQGKNQPQHF	TGTGCCAGCCAAGGGAAAAATCAGCCCCAGCATTTT	TRBV7-8	TRBJ1-5	-	-	12
CASSLAGGLGDGYTF	TGCGCCAGCAGCTTGGCCGGGGGCTTAGGGGATGGCTACACCTTC	TRBV5-1	TRBJ1-2	-	-	15
CASSVNTREKLFF	TGTGCCAGCAGCGTAAACACAAGAGAAAAACTGTTTTTT	TRBV9	TRBJ1-4	-	-	13
CASSLPSNGEQFF	TGTGCCAGCAGCTTACCTTCCAATGGTGAGCAGTTCTTC	TRBV7-2	TRBJ2-1	-	-	13
CASSWTGDSGNTIYF	TGTGCCAGCAGCTGGACGGGCGACTCTGGAAACACCATATATTTT	TRBV2	TRBJ1-3	-	-	15
CASMIERDTYEQYF	TGTGCCAGCATGATAGAGCGGGACACCTACGAGCAGTACTTC	TRBV6-6	TRBJ2-7	-	-	14
CASSPMPGQGVEKLFF	TGTGCCAGCAGCCCAATGCCGGGACAGGGGGTTGAAAAACTGTTTTTT	TRBV6-6	TRBJ1-4	TRBD1	-	16
CASSSTSGVGDTQYF	TGTGCCAGCAGCTCGACTAGCGGGGTTGGTGATACGCAGTATTTT	TRBV7-7	TRBJ2-3	TRBD2	-	15
CSASQYYEQYF	TGCAGTGCTAGCCAGTACTACGAGCAGTACTTC	TRBV20-1	TRBJ2-7	-	-	11
CASRGGGGDQPQHF	TGTGCCAGTAGGGGAGGGGGAGGTGATCAGCCCCAGCATTTT	TRBV19	TRBJ1-5	-	-	14
CASSQTGRLNTEAFF	TGCGCCAGCAGCCAAACTGGCCGGTTGAACACTGAAGCTTTCTTT	TRBV4-1	TRBJ1-1	-	-	15
CAGQRGGSDTQYF	TGTGCCGGACAGCGGGGGGGCTCAGATACGCAGTATTTT	TRBV28	TRBJ2-3	TRBD2	-	13
CASAGGRNTGELFF	TGTGCCAGTGCGGGGGGACGAAACACCGGGGAGCTGTTTTTT	TRBV19	TRBJ2-2	TRBD2	-	14
CASSPAGFSGNTIYF	TGTGCCAGCTCACCTGCGGGGTTCTCTGGAAACACCATATATTTT	TRBV18	TRBJ1-3	-	-	15
CASSQDYRGLSYEQYF	TGCGCCAGCAGCCAAGATTACAGGGGGCTGTCCTACGAGCAGTACTTC	TRBV4-3	TRBJ2-7	TRBD1	-	16
CASSQFPTNEKLFF	TGTGCCAGCAGCCAATTTCCAACTAATGAAAAACTGTTTTTT	TRBV3-1/TRBV3-2	TRBJ1-4	-	-	14
CASSLWAGGGNTIYF	TGTGCCAGCAGCTTATGGGCAGGGGGCGGAAACACCATATATTTT	TRBV7-3	TRBJ1-3	TRBD1	-	15
CAISQGGANVLTF	TGTGCCATCAGCCAGGGAGGGGCCAACGTCCTGACTTTC	TRBV10-3	TRBJ2-6	-	-	13
CASSALGYFTDTQYF	TGTGCCAGCAGCGCGTTGGGTTACTTCACAGATACGCAGTATTTT	TRBV9	TRBJ2-3	-	-	15
CASSFTQGAGANVLTF	TGTGCCAGCAGCTTCACACAGGGAGCCGGGGCCAACGTCCTGACTTTC	TRBV5-4	TRBJ2-6	-	-	16
CASSLDGALGANVLTF	TGCGCCAGCAGCTTGGATGGGGCGCTGGGGGCCAACGTCCTGACTTTC	TRBV5-1	TRBJ2-6	-	-	16
CASSPQATGSYTF	TGTGCCAGCAGCCCTCAGGCCACAGGGAGCTACACCTTC	TRBV3-1/TRBV3-2	TRBJ1-2	-	few	13
CASTRARAQETQYF	TGTGCCAGCACCCGGGCCAGGGCTCAAGAGACCCAGTACTTC	TRBV11-2	TRBJ2-5	-	-	14
CASSLGSYEQYF	TGTGCCAGCAGCTTAGGGTCCTACGAGCAGTACTTC	TRBV11-2	TRBJ2-7	-	once	12
CSVEGGSGRAGRNEQFF	TGCAGCGTTGAAGGAGGGAGCGGGAGGGCCGGACGCAATGAGCAGTTCTTC	TRBV29-1	TRBJ2-1	TRBD2	-	17
CASSSQGAGELFF	TGTGCCAGCAGCTCGCAGGGGGCCGGGGAGCTGTTTTTT	TRBV7-2	TRBJ2-2	TRBD1	-	13
CASSLPLAGGETQYF	TGTGCCAGCAGCTTGCCACTAGCGGGAGGAGAGACCCAGTACTTC	TRBV5-6	TRBJ2-5	TRBD2	few	15
CASSQAPQAFGYTF	TGTGCCAGCAGCCAAGCCCCCCAGGCTTTTGGCTACACCTTC	TRBV3-1/TRBV3-2	TRBJ1-2	-	-	14
CASSLGLAGGRNLRDEQFF	TGTGCCAGCAGCCTCGGACTAGCGGGAGGACGAAACCTAAGGGATGAGCAGTTCTTC	TRBV7-9	TRBJ2-1	TRBD2	medium-sized	19
CASSWVSTNYGYTF	TGCGCCAGCAGTTGGGTCAGCACTAACTATGGCTACACCTTC	TRBV10-2	TRBJ1-2	-	-	14
CASSSPGPTNTGELFF	TGTGCCAGCAGCAGCCCGGGACCAACAAACACCGGGGAGCTGTTTTTT	TRBV7-9	TRBJ2-2	-	few	16
CASSQTTGLPYEQYF	TGTGCCAGCAGCCAAACGACAGGGTTACCCTACGAGCAGTACTTC	TRBV7-2	TRBJ2-7	TRBD1	-	15
CASRTTGFYEQYF	TGTGCCAGCAGAACGACAGGGTTCTACGAGCAGTACTTC	TRBV11-2	TRBJ2-7	TRBD1	-	13
CASSEMWGVPNSPLHF	TGTGCCAGCAGTGAAATGTGGGGGGTCCCTAATTCACCCCTCCACTTT	TRBV6-1	TRBJ1-6	-	-	16
CASSQFYSNQPQHF	TGTGCCAGCAGCCAGTTTTATAGCAATCAGCCCCAGCATTTT	TRBV16	TRBJ1-5	-	-	14
CASSATRQGGPTNEKLFF	TGCGCCAGCAGCGCCACCCGACAGGGGGGCCCAACTAATGAAAAACTGTTTTTT	TRBV5-1	TRBJ1-4	TRBD1	-	18
CASSVGPQVSNQPQHF	TGTGCCAGCAGCGTAGGACCTCAAGTTAGCAATCAGCCCCAGCATTTT	TRBV9	TRBJ1-5	-	-	16
CASSYGLAGAVADTQYF	TGTGCCAGCAGTTACGGGCTAGCGGGAGCGGTGGCAGATACGCAGTATTTT	TRBV6-2/TRBV6-3	TRBJ2-3	TRBD2	-	17
CASSPPRANSGNTGELFF	TGTGCCAGCTCACCACCTAGGGCTAATAGCGGGAACACCGGGGAGCTGTTTTTT	TRBV18	TRBJ2-2	-	-	18
CASSFPTGGPSGNTIYF	TGTGCCAGCAGCTTCCCTACAGGGGGCCCTTCTGGAAACACCATATATTTT	TRBV7-2	TRBJ1-3	TRBD1	once	17
CASSPDSSGSSYEQYF	TGTGCCAGCAGCCCCGATAGTAGCGGGAGTAGCTACGAGCAGTACTTC	TRBV7-9	TRBJ2-7	TRBD2	-	16
CASSQDLRESPLHF	TGCGCCAGCAGCCAAGATTTACGGGAATCACCCCTCCACTTT	TRBV4-3	TRBJ1-6	-	once	14
CASKETPPSSYEQYF	TGCGCCAGCAAGGAGACACCGCCTAGCTCCTACGAGCAGTACTTC	TRBV5-1	TRBJ2-7	-	-	15
CASSYTPGLHEQYF	TGTGCCAGCAGTTACACCCCAGGGTTACACGAGCAGTACTTC	TRBV6-5	TRBJ2-7	-	-	14
CASSLGTSGDGETQYF	TGTGCCAGCAGCTTAGGCACTAGCGGAGACGGAGAGACCCAGTACTTC	TRBV11-2	TRBJ2-5	TRBD2	once	16
CASMVAEQYF	TGTGCCAGCATGGTCGCCGAGCAGTACTTC	TRBV2	TRBJ2-7	-	-	10
CASSQVEAIDNEQFF	TGTGCCAGCAGCCAAGTCGAAGCCATTGACAATGAGCAGTTCTTC	TRBV14	TRBJ2-1	-	once	15
CASSPVAPRGNQPQHF	TGTGCCAGCTCACCGGTGGCGCCCAGGGGCAATCAGCCCCAGCATTTT	TRBV18	TRBJ1-5	-	once	16
CASSLEGEQFF	TGTGCCAGCAGTTTGGAGGGAGAGCAGTTCTTC	TRBV12-3/TRBV12-4	TRBJ2-1	-	-	11
CASSPDNYEQYF	TGTGCCAGCAGTCCCGACAACTACGAGCAGTACTTC	TRBV7-9	TRBJ2-7	-	-	12
CASKMTGVTEAFF	TGTGCCAGCAAAATGACAGGGGTCACTGAAGCTTTCTTT	TRBV2	TRBJ1-1	TRBD1	few	13
CASSSTSEKLFF	TGTGCCAGCAGCTCTACAAGTGAAAAACTGTTTTTT	TRBV12-3/TRBV12-4	TRBJ1-4	-	few	12
CAWTLTSGEQFF	TGTGCCTGGACTCTGACTAGCGGAGAGCAGTTCTTC	TRBV30	TRBJ2-1	TRBD2	once	12